This TCR beta chain was documented in a study of regulatory T cells in long-lasting Graves disease. Regarding the study as a whole: Patients with persistent disease shared around 2,700 public clonotypes, outpacing the approximately 870 shared by new patients. Favored usage of TRBV28, TRBJ1-2 and TRBJ2-5 was recorded in persistent disease.

Time point defined: newly diagnosed GD, antithyroid drugs for less than 3 months. TCR sequences were obtained from RNA taken from PBMCs. The CDR3 consists of 15 residues. CDR1 and CDR2 from the germline V gene are KGHSH and LQKENI. V gave up 2 bases and J gave up 3 bases, with 11 bases separating them. Investigators prepared the TCR beta libraries by applying iRepertoire HTBI primers and Arm-PCR of CDR3 regions. One entry per CDR3 protein results from TCRdb running MiXCR on the multiplex PCR reads. The sample records hundreds of thousands of distinct CDR3 sequences, less than 15% being singletons. This clonotype was found a few times. As yet, its antigen is unknown. These sequences were also reported in another study, on T cells in Graves' hyperthyroidism and ophthalmopathy. In that study: During a first-round RT-PCR of the TCR CDR3, the HTBI primer set was used. The model made its ophthalmopathy prediction, and onset followed a median about 5.9 months later.

The clonotype originates from a man aged 30-40 years with Graves disease. Sequencing was performed on peripheral blood mononuclear cells (PBMCs), taken at new diagnosis, from a patient treated with antithyroid drugs. The rearrangement uses TRBV18 and TRBJ1-3, with D possibly TRBD1 on 5 matching bases. The chain's CDR3 is CASSPSRARGNTIYF. CDR3 sequence (DNA): TGTGCCAGCTCACCATCCAGGGCGCGTGGAAACACCATATATTTT.